There are many counts of the clone carrying this TCR beta chain. The sample comes from a study of Graves' ophthalmopathy and Graves' hyperthyroidism. The authors amplified TCR beta CDR3 regions from RNA transcripts. An initial RT-PCR round employing HTBI primers preceded a second-round multiplex PCR. TCRdb called the multiplex PCR reads again in MiXCR, with one record for every CDR3 protein. This sample has about 400,000 distinct CDR3 sequences, with around 17% found just once. The sequenced sample consisted of peripheral blood. The sequence was obtained from a woman aged 18-29 years with Graves' ophthalmopathy.

The CDR3 sequence is CASTPRQGARGTEAFF. Here the CDR3 DNA reads TGTGCCAGCACTCCGAGACAGGGGGCGCGGGGCACTGAAGCTTTCTTT. This rearrangement joins TRBV28 to TRBJ1-1; 10 bases fit TRBD1. Germline CDR1 is MDHEN and CDR2 is SYDVKM. The CDR3 has 16 amino acids. Trimming at V came to 7 bases and at J to 4 bases, leaving 12 bases not matched to a gene.